This T cell receptor (beta chain) was recovered during a study of CD8 T cells in Susac syndrome. Per the germline V gene, CDR1 is MNHEY and CDR2 is SVGAGI. V was trimmed by 4 bases and J by 0 bases, leaving 7 bases between them. The CDR3 is 14 amino acids. RNA was extracted with the RNeasy kit, and a quantity of roughly 0.5 to 1 ug was reverse transcribed using random hexamers. TCRdb independently ran MiXCR on the immunoSEQ multiplex PCR reads; one entry per CDR3 protein. The sample lists 150,000 to 200,000 distinct CDR3 sequences, roughly 94% occurring once. The CD8+ and CD4+ T cells were negatively isolated, with the TEMRA cells enriched by FACS.

The TCR originated in a human donor with multiple sclerosis. The chain uses TRBV6-5 and TRBJ2-4; D unresolved. Sequenced sample: CD4+ T cells from PBMCs. CDR3 coding DNA: TGTGCCAGCAGTTCCTATTTAGCCAAAAACATTCAGTACTTC. This translates into CASSSYLAKNIQYF.